This T cell receptor beta chain originates from a study of blood T cell repertoires in COVID-19. Data came from immunoSEQ multiplex PCR; TCRdb stores just in-frame clones and leaves some out. The table includes about 170,000 clones, about 86% detected once. This clone was observed a handful of times. The CDR3 spans 16 residues. The junction had 10 bases not matched to a gene; V was cut back by 5 bases and J by 6 bases. Germline V CDR1 and CDR2: MNHNY, SVGAGI (reference sequence). The chain recombines TRBV6-6 with TRBJ1-2, with 12 bases matching TRBD1. Sequenced material: peripheral blood. The sequence was collected from a man in his fifties with active or convalescent COVID-19. The CDR3 bases are TGTGCCAGCAGTGCCCCCGGGACAGGGGGCGAGAATGGCTACACCTTC. This encodes CASSAPGTGGENGYTF.